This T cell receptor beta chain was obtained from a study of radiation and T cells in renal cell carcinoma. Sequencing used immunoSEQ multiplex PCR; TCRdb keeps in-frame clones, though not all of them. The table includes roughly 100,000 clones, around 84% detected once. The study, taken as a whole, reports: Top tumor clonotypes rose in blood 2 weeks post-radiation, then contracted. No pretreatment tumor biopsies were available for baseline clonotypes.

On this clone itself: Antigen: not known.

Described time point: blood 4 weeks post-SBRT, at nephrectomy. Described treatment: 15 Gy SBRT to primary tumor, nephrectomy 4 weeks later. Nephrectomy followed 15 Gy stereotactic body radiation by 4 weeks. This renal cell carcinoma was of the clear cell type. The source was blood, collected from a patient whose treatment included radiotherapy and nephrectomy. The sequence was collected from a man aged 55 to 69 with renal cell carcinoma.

CDR3 region: CASSTGTSGITEQYF. The CDR3 nucleotides read TGTGCCAGTAGTACAGGGACTAGCGGGATTACCGAGCAGTACTTC. V is TRBV19 and J is TRBJ2-7, with 13 bases matching TRBD2. This CDR3 is built from 15 residues. The junction had 6 bases not matched to a gene; V was cut back by 4 bases and J by 6 bases. In germline, CDR1 is LNHDA, CDR2 SQIVND (reference sequence).